These 10 T cell receptor beta chains were all obtained from the same sample, sequenced in a study of cytomegalovirus exposure and HLA in healthy donors. It was with 60 Vbeta and 13 Jbeta primers that the PCR ran. The repertoire was sequenced with immunoSEQ multiplex PCR; TCRdb's copy has only in-frame clones and lacks some. Among more than 80,000 clones listed, about 70% were seen once. Sequencing was done on a sample of PBMCs. Receptors originate from a woman aged 45-65 years in good health and CMV-seropositive.

This clone showed up just once. V usage is TRBV5-3 and J usage is TRBJ2-1; 7 bases are a match to TRBD1. TRBV5-3 belongs to the ORF category, with a function that is uncertain. The CDR3 runs to 15 residues. Trimming took 4 bases from V and 7 from J; bases not matched to a gene: 11. CDR3 residues: CARSQAGTDRNEQFF. The CDR3 DNA follows: TGTGCCAGAAGCCAAGCCGGGACGGACAGGAATGAGCAGTTCTTC.

The rearrangement uses TRBV5-5 and TRBJ1-2; 7 bases line up with TRBD1. This CDR3 has 12 amino acids. In germline, CDR1 is SGHKS, CDR2 YYEKEE (reference sequence). V was pared by 7 bases and J by 4 bases, with 4 bases of the junction left unmatched. The CDR3 here is CASWDSSYGYTF. CDR3 DNA: TGTGCCAGCTGGGACAGCTCCTATGGCTACACCTTC.

This chain uses TRBV21-1 with TRBJ1-5; no DNA check was done on the table's D call, TRBD1. TRBV21-1 is an annotated pseudogene. CDR3 length: 15 amino acids. CDR3 sequence: CAGSTWGYSNQPQHF. CDR3 sequence (DNA): TGTGCCGGCTCAACTTGGGGCTATAGCAATCAGCCCCAGCATTTT.

This chain joins TRBV28 and TRBJ2-2; the D is unclear. CDR3 length: 12 amino acids. CDR1 MDHEN and CDR2 SYDVKM come from the germline V gene. Between the trimmed V and J ends, which lost 5 bases and 7 bases, there was a span of 8 bases. CDR3 region: CASSLLYGELFF. The CDR3 region has the DNA TGTGCCAGCAGTCTCCTTTACGGGGAGCTGTTTTTT.

There are many counts of this clone. An end of the junction differs from the germline gene, which may be a read error. Distinct nucleotide sequences in the sample also encode this CDR3. CDR3 protein: CASSSRTGVGTGYTF. The CDR3 DNA is TGTGCCAGCAGCAGCAGAACAGGGGTCGGGACCGGCTACACCTTC. V usage is TRBV5-1 and J usage is TRBJ1-2; 7 nucleotides agree with TRBD1. CDR1 is SGHRS, CDR2 YFSETQ, per germline. The CDR3 contains 15 residues.

CDR3 sequence reads: CASSVIAGDWYQETQYF. The CDR3 DNA is TGTGCCAGCAGCGTAATAGCGGGGGACTGGTACCAAGAGACCCAGTACTTC. The J gene is TRBJ2-5, the V gene TRBV9; 9 bases are a match to TRBD2. The CDR3 consists of 17 residues. After removal of 1 base from V and 0 bases from J, the junction contained 7 bases not matched to a gene. Germline loops: CDR1 SGDLS, CDR2 YYNGEE.

The V call is TRBV4-1, the J call TRBJ1-1; D is unclear. Trimming took off 0 bases at V and 2 bases at J, with 13 bases between the two ends. Germline V gives CDR1 MGHRA, CDR2 YSYEKL. The CDR3 is 16 residues long. The CDR3 region is CASSQDAGRYNTEAFF. For the CDR3, the DNA is TGCGCCAGCAGCCAAGATGCCGGGAGATACAACACTGAAGCTTTCTTT.

The chain uses TRBV7-2 and TRBJ2-1; the match to TRBD1 covers 7 bases. The germline CDR1 and CDR2 sequences are SGHTA and FQGNSA. The CDR3 loop spans 13 amino acids. The ends lost 3 bases at V and 9 bases at J; junction bases unmatched: 5. The CDR3 here is CASSFDRDLEQFF. The DNA for the CDR3 is TGTGCCAGCAGCTTCGACAGGGACCTTGAGCAGTTCTTC.

V gene TRBV29-1 combines with J gene TRBJ2-3; the match to TRBD1 covers 9 bases. In germline, CDR1 is SQVTM, CDR2 ANQGSEA. V dropped 8 bases and J dropped 6; count of bases not matched to a gene: 6. CDR3 length equals 12 residues. CDR3 sequence: CSFNRGLDTQYF. Written as DNA, the CDR3 is TGCAGCTTTAACAGGGGGCTGGATACGCAGTATTTT.

V gene TRBV2 combines with J gene TRBJ1-2; 9 bases agree with TRBD1. J gave up 1 base and V 8 bases, and 8 bases lay outside the gene matches. The CDR3 has 15 amino acids. Germline assignment: CDR1 SNHLY and CDR2 FYNNEI. CDR3: CASGDRGYINYGYTF. The CDR3 DNA follows: TGTGCCAGCGGCGACAGGGGGTATATTAACTATGGCTACACCTTC.